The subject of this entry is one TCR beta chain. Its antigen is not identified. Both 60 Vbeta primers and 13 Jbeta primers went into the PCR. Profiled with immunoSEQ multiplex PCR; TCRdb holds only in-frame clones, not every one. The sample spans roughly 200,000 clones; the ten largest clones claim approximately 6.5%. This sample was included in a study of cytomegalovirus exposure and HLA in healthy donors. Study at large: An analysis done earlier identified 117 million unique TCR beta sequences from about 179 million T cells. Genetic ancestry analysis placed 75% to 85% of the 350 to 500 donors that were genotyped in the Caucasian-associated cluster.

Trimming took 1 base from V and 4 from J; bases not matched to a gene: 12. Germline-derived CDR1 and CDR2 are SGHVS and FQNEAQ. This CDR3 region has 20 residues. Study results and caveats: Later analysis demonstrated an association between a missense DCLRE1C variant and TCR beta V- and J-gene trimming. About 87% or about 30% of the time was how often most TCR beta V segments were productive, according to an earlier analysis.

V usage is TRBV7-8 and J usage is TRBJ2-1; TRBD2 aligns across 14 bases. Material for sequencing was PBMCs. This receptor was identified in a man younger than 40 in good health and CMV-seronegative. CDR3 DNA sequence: TGTGCCAGCAGCTTAGGGGGGGGACTAGCGGGAGTTGTCGGTTACAATGAGCAGTTCTTC. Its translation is CASSLGGGLAGVVGYNEQFF. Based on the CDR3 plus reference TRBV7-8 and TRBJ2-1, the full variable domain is GAGVSQSPRYKVAKRGQDVALRCDPISGHVSLFWYQQALGQGPEFLTYFQNEAQLDKSGLPSDRFFAERPEGSVSTLKIQRTQQEDSAVYLCASSLGGGLAGVVGYNEQFFGPGTRLTVL.